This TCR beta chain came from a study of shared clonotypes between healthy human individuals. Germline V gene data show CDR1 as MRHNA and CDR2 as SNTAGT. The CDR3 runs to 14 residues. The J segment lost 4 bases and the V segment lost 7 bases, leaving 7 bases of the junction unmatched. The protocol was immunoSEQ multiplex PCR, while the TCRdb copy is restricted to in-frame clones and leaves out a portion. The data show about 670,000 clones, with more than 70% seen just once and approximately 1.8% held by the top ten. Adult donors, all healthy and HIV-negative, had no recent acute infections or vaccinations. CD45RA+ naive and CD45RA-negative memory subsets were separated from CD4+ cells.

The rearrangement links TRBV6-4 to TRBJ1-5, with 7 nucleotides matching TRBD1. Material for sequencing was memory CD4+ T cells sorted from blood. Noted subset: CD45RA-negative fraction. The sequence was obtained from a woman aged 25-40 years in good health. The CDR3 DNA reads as TGTGCCAGCAACCACCGGGACAGAAATCAGCCCCAGCATTTT. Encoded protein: CASNHRDRNQPQHF.